The following is a T cell receptor (beta chain) sequence with its context. V shed 7 bases and J shed 3 bases, with 12 bases lying between them. This CDR3 comprises 14 residues. In germline, CDR1 is MNHEY, CDR2 SVGAGI. The entry originates in a study of T cell responses to AZD1222 COVID-19 vaccine. The assay was immunoSEQ multiplex PCR, and TCRdb's table has in-frame clones only and misses some. The sample lists 80,000 or so clones, about 90% occurring once. The clonotype comes from an adult in good health. The chain combines TRBV6-5 with TRBJ2-2; TRBD2 might be the D (6 bases). Sequences were derived from peripheral blood, sampled on day 0 of AZD1222 vaccination. The CDR3 is CASTRTGDTGELFF. The CDR3 nucleotides read TGTGCCAGCACCAGGACGGGGGACACCGGGGAGCTGTTTTTT.